This T cell receptor beta chain was recorded in a study of cytomegalovirus exposure and HLA in healthy donors. This clone was counted a few times. As yet, its antigen is unknown. Unmatched junction bases numbered 8, after V lost 5 bases and J lost 5 bases. The germline V gene encodes CDR1 SGHTA and CDR2 FQGTGA. The CDR3 is 14 residues long. Study-wide findings and caveats: In most subjects, TCR beta sequences reportedly gave accurate predictions of HLA-A and HLA-B alleles. Sequencing depth across donors, presence/absence analyses assumed, was roughly uniform.

Use of 60 Vbeta and 13 Jbeta primers characterized the PCR. Only in-frame clones appear in the TCRdb table, and some are missing; sequencing was by immunoSEQ multiplex PCR. The sample lists 100,000 or so clones; 75% to 85% were seen once. The chain joins TRBV7-3 to TRBJ2-7; 8 bases align to TRBD1. The receptor comes from a man between 18 and 35 years old in good health and CMV-seronegative. Sequencing used PBMCs. The CDR3 sequence is CASSQPGGGNEQYF. The CDR3 DNA is TGTGCCAGCAGCCAACCAGGGGGCGGGAACGAGCAGTACTTC.